This T cell receptor beta chain was recorded in a study of shared clonotypes between healthy human individuals. As regards this clone: Other DNA sequences in this sample translate to the same CDR3.

Cells designated naive CD8 were CD45RO-negative and were positively selected for CCR7, with terminally differentiated effector memory CD45RA+ cells excluded. The CDR3 is 13 residues long. With 4 bases clipped from V and 2 bases from J, the junction kept 2 bases outside the gene matches. Per the germline V gene, CDR1 is SGHVS and CDR2 is FNYEAQ. Sequenced by immunoSEQ multiplex PCR; TCRdb stores in-frame clones only, minus some. In the table there are about 2 million clones, approximately 95% of which are singletons. The sample consisted of naive CD8+ T cells sorted from blood. The chain combines TRBV7-6 with TRBJ2-7; 7 bases line up with TRBD1. The sequence was collected from a man between 18 and 29 years old in good health. CDR3 region: CASSSGQTYEQYF. The CDR3 bases are TGTGCCAGCAGCTCGGGACAGACCTACGAGCAGTACTTC. Combining the CDR3 with reference TRBV7-6 and TRBJ2-7 gives the whole variable domain GAGVSQSPRYKVTKRGQDVALRCDPISGHVSLYWYRQALGQGPEFLTYFNYEAQQDKSGLPNDRFSAERPEGSISTLTIQRTEQRDSAMYRCASSSGQTYEQYFGPGTRLTVT.